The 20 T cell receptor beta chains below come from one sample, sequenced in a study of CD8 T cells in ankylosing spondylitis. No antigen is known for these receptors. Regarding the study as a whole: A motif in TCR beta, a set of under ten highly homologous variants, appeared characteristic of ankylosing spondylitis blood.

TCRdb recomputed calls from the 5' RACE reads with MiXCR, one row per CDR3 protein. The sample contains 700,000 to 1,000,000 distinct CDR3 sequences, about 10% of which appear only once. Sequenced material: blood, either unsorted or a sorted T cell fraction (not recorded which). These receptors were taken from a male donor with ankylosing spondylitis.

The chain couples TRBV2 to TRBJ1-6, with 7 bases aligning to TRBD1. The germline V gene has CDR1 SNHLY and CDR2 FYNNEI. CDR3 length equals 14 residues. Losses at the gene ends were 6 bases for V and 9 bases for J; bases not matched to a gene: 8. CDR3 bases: TGTGCCAGCAGCGGACAGGAATTGGTTTCACCCCTCCACTTT. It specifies CASSGQELVSPLHF. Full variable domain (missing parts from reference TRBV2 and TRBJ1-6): EPEVTQTPSHQVTQMGQEVILRCVPISNHLYFYWYRQILGQKVEFLVSFYNNEISEKSEIFDDQFSVERPDGSNFTLKIRSTKLEDSAMYFCASSGQELVSPLHFGNGTRLTVT.

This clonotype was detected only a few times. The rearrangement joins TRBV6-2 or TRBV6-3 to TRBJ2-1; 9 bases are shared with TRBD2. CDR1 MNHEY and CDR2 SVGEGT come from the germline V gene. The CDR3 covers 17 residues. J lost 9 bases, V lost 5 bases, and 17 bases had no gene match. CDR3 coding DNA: TGTGCCAGCAGTCCCCATGTCCTAGCGGGAACAAAACCTGAGCAGTTCTTC. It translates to CASSPHVLAGTKPEQFF.

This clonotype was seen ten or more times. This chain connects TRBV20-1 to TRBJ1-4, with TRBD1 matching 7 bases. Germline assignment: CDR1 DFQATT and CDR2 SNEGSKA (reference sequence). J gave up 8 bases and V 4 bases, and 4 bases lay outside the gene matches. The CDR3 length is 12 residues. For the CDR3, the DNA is TGCAGTGCTAACAGGGGAGAGGAAAAACTGTTTTTT. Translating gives CSANRGEEKLFF.

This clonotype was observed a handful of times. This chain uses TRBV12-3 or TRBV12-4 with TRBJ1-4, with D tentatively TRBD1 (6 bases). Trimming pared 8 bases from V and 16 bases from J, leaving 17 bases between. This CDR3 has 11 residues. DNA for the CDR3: TGTGCCAGCGGAAGAAGTAGGGACAAGTTTTTT. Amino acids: CASGRSRDKFF.

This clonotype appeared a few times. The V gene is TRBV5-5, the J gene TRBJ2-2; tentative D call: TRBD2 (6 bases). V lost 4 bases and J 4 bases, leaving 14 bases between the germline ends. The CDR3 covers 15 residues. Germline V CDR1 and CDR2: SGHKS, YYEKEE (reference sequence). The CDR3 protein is CASSGGTYVTGELFF. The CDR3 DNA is TGTGCCAGCAGCGGCGGGACTTACGTCACCGGGGAGCTGTTTTTT. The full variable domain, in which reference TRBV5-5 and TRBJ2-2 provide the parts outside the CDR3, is DAGVTQSPTHLIKTRGQQVTLRCSPISGHKSVSWYQQVLGQGPQFIFQYYEKEERGRGNFPDRFSARQFPNYSSELNVNALLLGDSALYLCASSGGTYVTGELFFGEGSRLTVL.

The CDR3 region has the DNA TGTGCCAGCAGCTCGGAGCCAAGGGGCAACGAGCAGTACTTC. Translated, it gives CASSSEPRGNEQYF. The V and J genes are TRBV5-5 and TRBJ2-7; tentatively, D is TRBD1 (5 bases). The CDR3 extends over 14 amino acids. Germline-derived CDR1 and CDR2 are SGHKS and YYEKEE (reference sequence). Trimming pared 3 bases from V and 5 bases from J, leaving 15 bases between.

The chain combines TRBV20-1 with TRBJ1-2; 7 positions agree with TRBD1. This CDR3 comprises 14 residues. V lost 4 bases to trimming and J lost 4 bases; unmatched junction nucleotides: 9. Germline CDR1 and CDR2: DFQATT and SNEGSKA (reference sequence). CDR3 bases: TGCAGTGCTACTCTGGGGGACAGCGGCTATGGCTACACCTTC. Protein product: CSATLGDSGYGYTF.

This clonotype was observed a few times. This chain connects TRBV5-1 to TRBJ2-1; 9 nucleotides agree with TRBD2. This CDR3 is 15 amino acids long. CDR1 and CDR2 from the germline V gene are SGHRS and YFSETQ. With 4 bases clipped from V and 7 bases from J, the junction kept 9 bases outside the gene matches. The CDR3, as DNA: TGCGCCAGCAGCCCGGCGGTAGCGGGGGTTAATGAGCAGTTCTTC. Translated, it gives CASSPAVAGVNEQFF. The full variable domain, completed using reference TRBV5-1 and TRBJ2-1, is KAGVTQTPRYLIKTRGQQVTLSCSPISGHRSVSWYQQTPGQGLQFLFEYFSETQRNKGNFPGRFSGRQFSNSRSEMNVSTLELGDSALYLCASSPAVAGVNEQFFGPGTRLTVL.

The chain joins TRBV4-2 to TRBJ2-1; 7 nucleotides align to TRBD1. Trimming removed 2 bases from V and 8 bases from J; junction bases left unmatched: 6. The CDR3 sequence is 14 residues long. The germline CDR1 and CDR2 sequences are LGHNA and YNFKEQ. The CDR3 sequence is CASSQTRQGYEQFF. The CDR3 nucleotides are TGTGCCAGCAGCCAAACTAGACAGGGTTATGAGCAGTTCTTC.

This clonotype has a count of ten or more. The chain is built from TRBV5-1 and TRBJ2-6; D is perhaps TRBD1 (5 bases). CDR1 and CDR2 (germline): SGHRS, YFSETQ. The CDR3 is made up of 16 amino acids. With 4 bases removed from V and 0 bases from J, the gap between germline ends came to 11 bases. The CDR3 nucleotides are TGCGCCAGCAGCCTTGACAGAACCTCTGGGGCCAACGTCCTGACTTTC. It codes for CASSLDRTSGANVLTF.

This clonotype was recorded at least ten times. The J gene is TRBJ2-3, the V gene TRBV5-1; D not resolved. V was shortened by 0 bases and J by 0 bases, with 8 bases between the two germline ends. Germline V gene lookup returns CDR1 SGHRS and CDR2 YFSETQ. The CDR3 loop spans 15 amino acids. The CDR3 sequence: CASSLEGQSTDTQYF. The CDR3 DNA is TGCGCCAGCAGCTTGGAAGGGCAAAGCACAGATACGCAGTATTTT.

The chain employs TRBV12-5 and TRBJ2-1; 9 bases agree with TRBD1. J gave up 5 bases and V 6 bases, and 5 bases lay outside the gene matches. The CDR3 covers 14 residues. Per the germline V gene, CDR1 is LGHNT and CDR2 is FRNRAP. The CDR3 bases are TGTGCTAGTGGGAAGGGACAGGGAAACAATGAGCAGTTCTTC. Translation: CASGKGQGNNEQFF.

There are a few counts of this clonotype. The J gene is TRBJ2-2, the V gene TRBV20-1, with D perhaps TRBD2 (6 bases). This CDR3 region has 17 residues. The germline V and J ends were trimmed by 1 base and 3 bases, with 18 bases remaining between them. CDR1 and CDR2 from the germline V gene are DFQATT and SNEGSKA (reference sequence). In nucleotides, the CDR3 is TGCAGTGCTAGAGGCACCGGGCCATGGAGGGACACCGGGGAGCTGTTTTTT. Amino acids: CSARGTGPWRDTGELFF.

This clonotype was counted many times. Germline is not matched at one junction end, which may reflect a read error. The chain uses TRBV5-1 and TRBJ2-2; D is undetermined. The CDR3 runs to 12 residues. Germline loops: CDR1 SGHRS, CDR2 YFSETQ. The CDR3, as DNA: TGTGCCAGCAGCTCTAACACCGGGGAGCTGTTTTTT. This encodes CASSSNTGELFF.

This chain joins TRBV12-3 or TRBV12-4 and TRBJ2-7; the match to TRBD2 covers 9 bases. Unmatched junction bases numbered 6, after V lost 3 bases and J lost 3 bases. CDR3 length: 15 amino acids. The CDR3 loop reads CASSFRGTSRYEQYF. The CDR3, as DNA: TGTGCCAGCAGTTTCCGGGGGACTAGCCGCTACGAGCAGTACTTC.

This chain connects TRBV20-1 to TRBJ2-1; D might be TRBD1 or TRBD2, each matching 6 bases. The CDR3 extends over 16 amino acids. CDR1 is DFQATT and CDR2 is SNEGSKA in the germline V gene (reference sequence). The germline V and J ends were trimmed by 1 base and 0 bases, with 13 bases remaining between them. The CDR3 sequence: CSARGRGASSYNEQFF. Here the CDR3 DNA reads TGCAGTGCTAGAGGGAGGGGGGCCAGCTCCTACAATGAGCAGTTCTTC.

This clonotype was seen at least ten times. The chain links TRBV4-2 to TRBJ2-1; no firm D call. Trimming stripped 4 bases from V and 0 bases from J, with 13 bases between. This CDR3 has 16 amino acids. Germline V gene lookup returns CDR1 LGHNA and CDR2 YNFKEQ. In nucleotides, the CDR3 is TGTGCCAGCAGCCTAGACTTTGCCGACTCCTACAATGAGCAGTTCTTC. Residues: CASSLDFADSYNEQFF.

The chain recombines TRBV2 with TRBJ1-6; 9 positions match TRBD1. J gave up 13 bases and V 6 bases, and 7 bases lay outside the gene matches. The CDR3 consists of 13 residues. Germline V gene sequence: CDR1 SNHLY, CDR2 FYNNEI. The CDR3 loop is CASREQGAAPLHF. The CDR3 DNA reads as TGTGCCAGCAGAGAACAGGGGGCAGCGCCCCTCCACTTT.

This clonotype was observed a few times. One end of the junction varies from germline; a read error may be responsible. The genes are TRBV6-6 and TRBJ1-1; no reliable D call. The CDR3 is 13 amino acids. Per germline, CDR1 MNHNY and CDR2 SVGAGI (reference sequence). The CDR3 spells CASSESLKTEAFF. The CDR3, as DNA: TGTGCCAGCAGCGAATCCTTGAAGACTGAAGCTTTCTTT.

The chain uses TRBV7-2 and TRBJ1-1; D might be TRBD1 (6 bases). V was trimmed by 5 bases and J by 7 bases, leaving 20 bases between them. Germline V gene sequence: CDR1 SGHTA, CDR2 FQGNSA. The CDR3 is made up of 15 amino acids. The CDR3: CASSPIGGGLNEAFF. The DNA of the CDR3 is TGTGCCAGCAGCCCAATTGGAGGGGGGCTTAATGAAGCTTTCTTT.